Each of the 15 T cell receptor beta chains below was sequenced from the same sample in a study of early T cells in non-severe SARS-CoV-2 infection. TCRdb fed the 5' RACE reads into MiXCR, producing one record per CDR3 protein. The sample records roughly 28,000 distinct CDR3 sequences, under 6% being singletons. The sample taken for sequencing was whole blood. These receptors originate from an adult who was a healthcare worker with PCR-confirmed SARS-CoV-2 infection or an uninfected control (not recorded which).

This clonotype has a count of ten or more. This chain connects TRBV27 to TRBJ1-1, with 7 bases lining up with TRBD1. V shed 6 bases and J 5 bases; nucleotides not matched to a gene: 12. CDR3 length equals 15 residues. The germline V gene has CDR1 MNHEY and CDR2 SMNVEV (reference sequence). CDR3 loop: CASSSPGQTLTEAFF. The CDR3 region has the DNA TGTGCCAGCAGCTCGCCGGGACAGACTTTAACTGAAGCTTTCTTT.

CDR3 in amino acids: CASSYPGTKTYEQYF. CDR3 nucleotides: TGCGCCAGCAGCTACCCCGGGACAAAGACCTACGAGCAGTACTTC. V usage is TRBV5-1 and J usage is TRBJ2-7; the D gene is possibly TRBD1 (6 bases). Looked up from germline, CDR1 is SGHRS and CDR2 is YFSETQ. V shed 3 bases and J shed 2 bases, with 15 bases lying between them. CDR3 size: 15 residues.

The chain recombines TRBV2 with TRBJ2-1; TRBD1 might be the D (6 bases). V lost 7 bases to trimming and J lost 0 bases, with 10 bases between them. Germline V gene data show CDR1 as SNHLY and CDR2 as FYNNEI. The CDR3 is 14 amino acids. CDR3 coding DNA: TGTGCCAGCATTGAGGGGGACTCCTACAATGAGCAGTTCTTC. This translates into CASIEGDSYNEQFF. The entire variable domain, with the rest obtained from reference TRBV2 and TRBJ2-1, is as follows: EPEVTQTPSHQVTQMGQEVILRCVPISNHLYFYWYRQILGQKVEFLVSFYNNEISEKSEIFDDQFSVERPDGSNFTLKIRSTKLEDSAMYFCASIEGDSYNEQFFGPGTRLTVL.

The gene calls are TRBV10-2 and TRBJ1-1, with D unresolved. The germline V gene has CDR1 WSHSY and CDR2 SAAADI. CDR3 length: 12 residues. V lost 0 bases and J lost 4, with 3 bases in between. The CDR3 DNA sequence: TGCGCCAGCAGTGAGTCTGGCACTGAAGCTTTCTTT. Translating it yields CASSESGTEAFF.

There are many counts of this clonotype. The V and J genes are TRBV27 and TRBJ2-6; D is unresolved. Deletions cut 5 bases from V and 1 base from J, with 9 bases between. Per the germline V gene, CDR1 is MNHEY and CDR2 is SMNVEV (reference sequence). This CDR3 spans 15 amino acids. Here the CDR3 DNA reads TGTGCCAGCAGTCTACAGAGTTCTGGGGCCAACGTCCTGACTTTC. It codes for CASSLQSSGANVLTF.

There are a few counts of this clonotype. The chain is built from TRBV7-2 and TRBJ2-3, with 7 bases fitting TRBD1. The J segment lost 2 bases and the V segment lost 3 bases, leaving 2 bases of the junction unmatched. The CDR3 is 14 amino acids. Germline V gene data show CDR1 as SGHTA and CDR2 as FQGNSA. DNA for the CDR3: TGTGCCAGCAGCTTCGGACAGGCCACAGATACGCAGTATTTT. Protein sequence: CASSFGQATDTQYF.

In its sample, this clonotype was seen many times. The CDR3 sequence is CASSWGTATEAFF. The CDR3 DNA reads TGTGCCAGCAGCTGGGGGACAGCCACTGAAGCTTTCTTT. The chain joins TRBV11-2 to TRBJ1-1, with 7 bases that match TRBD1. This CDR3 contains 13 residues. The trim removed 4 bases at V and 4 bases at J, leaving 3 bases unmatched. From germline, CDR1 is SGHAT and CDR2 FQNNGV.

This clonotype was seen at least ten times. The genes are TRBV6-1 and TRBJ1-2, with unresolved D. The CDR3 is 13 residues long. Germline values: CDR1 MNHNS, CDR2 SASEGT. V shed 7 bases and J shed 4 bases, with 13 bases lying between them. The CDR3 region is CASKLEGIYGYTF. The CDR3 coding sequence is TGTGCCAGCAAATTGGAGGGTATCTATGGCTACACCTTC.

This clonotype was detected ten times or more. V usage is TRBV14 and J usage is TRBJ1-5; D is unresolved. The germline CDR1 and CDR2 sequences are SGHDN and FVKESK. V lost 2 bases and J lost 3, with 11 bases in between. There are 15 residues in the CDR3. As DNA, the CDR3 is TGTGCCAGCAGCCAAAGGATCATCAACAATCAGCCCCAGCATTTT. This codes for CASSQRIINNQPQHF.

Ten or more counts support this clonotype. The DNA of the CDR3 is TGTGCCAGCAGCACCCAAGAGCGGGATACAGATACGCAGTATTTT. Residues: CASSTQERDTDTQYF. This sequence joins TRBV11-2 and TRBJ2-3, with 7 bases aligning to TRBD2. The CDR3 spans 15 residues. The junction had 8 bases not matched to a gene; V was cut back by 5 bases and J by 3 bases. Looked up from germline, CDR1 is SGHAT and CDR2 is FQNNGV.

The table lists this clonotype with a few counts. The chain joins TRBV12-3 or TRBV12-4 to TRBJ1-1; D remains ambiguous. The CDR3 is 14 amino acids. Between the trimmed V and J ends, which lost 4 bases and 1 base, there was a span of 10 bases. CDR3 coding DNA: TGTGCCAGCAGTTCCACCGTAGGGAACACTGAAGCTTTCTTT. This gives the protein CASSSTVGNTEAFF.

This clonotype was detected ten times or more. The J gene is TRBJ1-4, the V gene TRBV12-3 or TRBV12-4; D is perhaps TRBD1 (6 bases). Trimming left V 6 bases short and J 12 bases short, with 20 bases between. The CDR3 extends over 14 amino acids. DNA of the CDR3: TGTGCCAGCAGCTGGGGGGGGGGCCTTATGGAACTGTTTTTT. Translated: CASSWGGGLMELFF.

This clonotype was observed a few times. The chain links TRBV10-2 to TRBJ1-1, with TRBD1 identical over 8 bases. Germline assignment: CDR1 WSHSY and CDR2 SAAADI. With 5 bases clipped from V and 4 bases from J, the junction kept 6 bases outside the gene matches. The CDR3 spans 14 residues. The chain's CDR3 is CASSNRGGSTEAFF. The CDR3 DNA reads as TGCGCCAGCAGTAACAGGGGGGGGAGCACTGAAGCTTTCTTT.

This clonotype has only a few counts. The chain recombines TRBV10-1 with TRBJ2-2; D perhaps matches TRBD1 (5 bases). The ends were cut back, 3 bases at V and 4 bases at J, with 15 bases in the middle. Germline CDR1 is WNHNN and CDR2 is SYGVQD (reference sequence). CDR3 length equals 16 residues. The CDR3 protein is CASSEVGRASTGELFF. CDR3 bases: TGCGCCAGCAGTGAAGTAGGCAGGGCAAGCACCGGGGAGCTGTTTTTT.

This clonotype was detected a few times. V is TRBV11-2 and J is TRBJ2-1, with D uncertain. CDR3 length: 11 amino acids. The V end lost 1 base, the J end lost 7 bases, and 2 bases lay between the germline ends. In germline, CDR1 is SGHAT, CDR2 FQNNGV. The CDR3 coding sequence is TGTGCCAGCAGCTTAGGGAATGAGCAGTTCTTC. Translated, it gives CASSLGNEQFF.